The following is a T cell receptor beta chain sequence with its context. The source of the sample is a study of shared clonotypes between healthy human individuals. Germline-derived CDR1 and CDR2 are MGHDK and SYGVNS. Trimming removed 1 base from V and 3 bases from J, with 10 bases in between. This CDR3 contains 15 residues. Profiling relied on immunoSEQ multiplex PCR, and the TCRdb table lists in-frame clones only, not all of them. This table holds about 340,000 clones, roughly 80% found once. This chain uses TRBV25-1 with TRBJ1-5; possible D gene TRBD1, 6 bases. The TCR sequence derives from a man aged 25-40 years in good health. The source material was memory CD4+ T cells sorted from blood. Subset indicated: CD45RA-negative fraction. CDR3 loop: CASSESDSYNQPQHF. The CDR3 DNA is TGTGCCAGCAGTGAATCGGACAGCTACAATCAGCCCCAGCATTTT.